This TCR beta chain was obtained from a study of Tregs in tolerant kidney transplant recipients. The V gene's germline CDR1 is SEHNR and CDR2 FQNEAQ (reference sequence). V lost 6 bases and J lost 1; bases outside the gene matches: 7. This CDR3 has 15 amino acids. Study-wide results and limits: For some patients, primers changed over time, blocking nucleotide-level comparison. This study did not directly address biological reproducibility.

Recipients received nonmyeloablative bone marrow transplants from related graft donors, with transient mixed chimerism. CD4+CD25+CD127- Tregs, CD4+CD25- non-Tregs, CD4 and CD8 cells were sorted. As for this clone: As yet, its antigen is unknown.

Profiled with immunoSEQ multiplex PCR; TCRdb holds only in-frame clones, not every one. The sample carries some 57,000 clones, approximately 90% recorded once. The sequence was collected from a human patient who received a combined kidney and bone marrow transplant. Some T cells may have originated in the graft donor. V and J are TRBV7-9 and TRBJ1-1; 8 nucleotides match TRBD1. Sequencing used CD8+ T cells from blood (PBMCs), obtained 24 months after the transplant. The CDR3 DNA reads as TGTGCCAGCAGATGGACAGGGCTTACGAACACTGAAGCTTTCTTT. Its translation: CASRWTGLTNTEAFF.